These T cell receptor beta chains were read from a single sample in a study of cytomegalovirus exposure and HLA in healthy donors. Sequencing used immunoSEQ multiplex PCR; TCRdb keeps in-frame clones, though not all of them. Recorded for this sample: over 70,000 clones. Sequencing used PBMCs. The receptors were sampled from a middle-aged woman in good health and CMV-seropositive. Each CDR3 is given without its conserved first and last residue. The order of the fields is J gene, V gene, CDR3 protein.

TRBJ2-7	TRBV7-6	ASRRGQGGEQY
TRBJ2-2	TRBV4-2	ASSQGAASGGHTGELF
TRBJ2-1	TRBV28	ASRRGAENNEQF
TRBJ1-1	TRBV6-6	ASRSGQANTEAF
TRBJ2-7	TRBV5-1	ASSLAGGVIPNEQY
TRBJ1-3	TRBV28	ASRIGQGSGNTIY
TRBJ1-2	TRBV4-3	ASSQEWTGLAGYT
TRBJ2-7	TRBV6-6	ATENLRQY
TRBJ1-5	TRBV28	ASRKIGGAQPQH
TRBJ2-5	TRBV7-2	ASSIGTSLQETQY
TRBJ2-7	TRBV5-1	ASSLLTRGTYEQY
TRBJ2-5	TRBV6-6	ASSYIARETQY
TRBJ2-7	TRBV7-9	ASSHLWGARIYEQY
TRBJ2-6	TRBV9	ASSVVEGMGTGVSGANVLT
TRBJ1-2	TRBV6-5	ASSAGRVYGYT
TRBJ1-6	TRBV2	ASSEEQNNSPLH
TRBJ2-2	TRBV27	ASKGRGQSNTGELF
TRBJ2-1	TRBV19	ASRAGPAYEQF
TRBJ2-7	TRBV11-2	ASSSTLTPEQY
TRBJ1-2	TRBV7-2	ASSFGRSSGYT
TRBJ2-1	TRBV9	ASSVEASGSKYNEQF
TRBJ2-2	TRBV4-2	ASSQVSPWIAANTGELF
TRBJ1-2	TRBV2	ASSSGLYGYT
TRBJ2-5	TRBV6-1	ATSGTSFRETQY
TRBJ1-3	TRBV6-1	ASSARVGTGNTIY
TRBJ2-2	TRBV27	ASSLRPGGTGELF
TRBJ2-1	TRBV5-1	ASSFAGGEQF
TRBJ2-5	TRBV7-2	ASSLRQGGTQY
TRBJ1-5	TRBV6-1	ASSEWAGRGEQPQH
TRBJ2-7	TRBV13	ASSSNPYESGGRRVQY
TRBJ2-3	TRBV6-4	ASSDSEAGVTDTQY
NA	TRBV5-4	ASSLIGRGYEQY
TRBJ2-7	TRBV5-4	ASSVNYEQY
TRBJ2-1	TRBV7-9	ASSLASGGPYNEQF
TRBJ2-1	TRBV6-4	ASSDGTSGNNEQF
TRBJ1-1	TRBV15	ATSSFPVKGRDTEAF
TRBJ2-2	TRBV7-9	ASSPRGGNTGELF
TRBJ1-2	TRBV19	ASSRTGGYYGYT
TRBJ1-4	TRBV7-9	ASSFGQGPNEKLF
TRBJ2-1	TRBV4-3	ASSQEGLGSYNEQF
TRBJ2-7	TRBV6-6	ATGTGAYEQY
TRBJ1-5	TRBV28	ASSFTQRGTNQPQH